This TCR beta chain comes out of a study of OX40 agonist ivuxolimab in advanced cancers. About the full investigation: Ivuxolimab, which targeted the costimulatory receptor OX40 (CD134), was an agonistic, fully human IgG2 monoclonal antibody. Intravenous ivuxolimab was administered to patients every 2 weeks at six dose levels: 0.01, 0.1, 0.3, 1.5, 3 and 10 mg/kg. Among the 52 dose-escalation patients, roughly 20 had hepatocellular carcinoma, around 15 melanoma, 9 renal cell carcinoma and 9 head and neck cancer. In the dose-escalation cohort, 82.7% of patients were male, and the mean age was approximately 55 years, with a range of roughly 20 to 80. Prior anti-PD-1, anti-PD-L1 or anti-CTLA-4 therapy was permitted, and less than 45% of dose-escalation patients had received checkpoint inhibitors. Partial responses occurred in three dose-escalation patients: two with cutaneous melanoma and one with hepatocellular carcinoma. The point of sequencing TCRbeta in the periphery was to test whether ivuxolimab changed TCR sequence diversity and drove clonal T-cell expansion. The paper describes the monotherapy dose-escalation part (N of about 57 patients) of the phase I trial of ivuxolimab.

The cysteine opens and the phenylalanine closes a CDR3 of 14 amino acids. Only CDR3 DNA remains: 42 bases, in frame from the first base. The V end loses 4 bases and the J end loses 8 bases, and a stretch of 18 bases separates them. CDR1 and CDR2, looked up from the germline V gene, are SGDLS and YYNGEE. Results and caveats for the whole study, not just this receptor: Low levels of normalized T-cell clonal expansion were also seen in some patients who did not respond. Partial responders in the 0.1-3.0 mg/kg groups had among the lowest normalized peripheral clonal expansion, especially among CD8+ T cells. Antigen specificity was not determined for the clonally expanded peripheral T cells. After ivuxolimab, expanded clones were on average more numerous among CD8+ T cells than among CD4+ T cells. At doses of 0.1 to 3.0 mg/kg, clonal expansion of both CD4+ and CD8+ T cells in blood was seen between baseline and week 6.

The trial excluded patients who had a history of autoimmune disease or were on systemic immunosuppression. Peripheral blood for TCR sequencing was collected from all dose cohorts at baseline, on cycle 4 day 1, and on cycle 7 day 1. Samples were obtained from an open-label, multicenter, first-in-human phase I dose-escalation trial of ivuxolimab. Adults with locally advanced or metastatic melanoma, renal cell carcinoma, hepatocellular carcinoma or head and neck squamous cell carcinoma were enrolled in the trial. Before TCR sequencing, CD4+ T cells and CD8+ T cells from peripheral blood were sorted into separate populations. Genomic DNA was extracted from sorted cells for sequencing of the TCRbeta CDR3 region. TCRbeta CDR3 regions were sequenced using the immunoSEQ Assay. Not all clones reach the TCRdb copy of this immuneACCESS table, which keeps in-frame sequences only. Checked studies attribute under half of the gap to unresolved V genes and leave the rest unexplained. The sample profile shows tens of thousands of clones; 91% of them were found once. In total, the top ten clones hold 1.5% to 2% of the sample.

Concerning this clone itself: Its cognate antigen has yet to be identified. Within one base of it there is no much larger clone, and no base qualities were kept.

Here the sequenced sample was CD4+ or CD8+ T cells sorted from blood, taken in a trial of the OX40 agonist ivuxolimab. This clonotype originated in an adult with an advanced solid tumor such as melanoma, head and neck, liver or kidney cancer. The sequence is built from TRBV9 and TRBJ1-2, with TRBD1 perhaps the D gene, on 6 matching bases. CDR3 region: CASSQRTARYGYTF. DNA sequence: TGTGCCAGCAGCCAGCGGACAGCTAGATACGGCTACACCTTC.